Below are 16 T cell receptor beta chains sequenced from a single sample in a study of blood T cells in healthy people across ages. With a J-beta primer mix and a sample-barcoded 5' primer, a second PCR ran 7 to 11 cycles. TCRdb reprocessed the 5' RACE reads with MiXCR, giving one entry per CDR3 protein. The repertoire has more than 1,400,000 distinct CDR3 sequences, around 42% of them found once; the top ten carry 7.9%. The specimen sequenced was blood. These receptors were taken from a woman aged 18 to 35 in good health.

A note on this clonotype: The junction shows a germline mismatch at one end, possibly a read error. V is TRBV4-1 and J is TRBJ2-3; 7 positions agree with TRBD2. This CDR3 is built from 16 residues. Germline V gives CDR1 MGHRA, CDR2 YSYEKL. CDR3 DNA sequence: TGCGCCAGCAGCCAAGAAGGAGGGAGGGTCCCAGATACGCGGTATTTT. It encodes CASSQEGGRVPDTRYF.

The chain carries TRBV7-2 and TRBJ1-3; D is uncertain. Per the germline V gene, CDR1 is SGHTA and CDR2 is FQGNSA. The CDR3 has 16 amino acids. V was pared by 5 bases and J by 0 bases, with 14 bases between. DNA of the CDR3: TGTGCCAGCAGCCCGACTCTAACCCTCTCTGGAAACACCATATATTTT. This codes for CASSPTLTLSGNTIYF.

The chain employs TRBV7-8 and TRBJ1-4, with 7 bases lining up with TRBD1. The CDR3 runs to 15 residues. V gave up 1 base and J gave up 8 bases; unmatched junction bases: 7. Per the germline V gene, CDR1 is SGHVS and CDR2 is FQNEAQ. The CDR3 nucleotides read TGTGCCAGCAGCTTAGGAACAGGGGATAAGGAAAAACTGTTTTTT. Translating it yields CASSLGTGDKEKLFF. Combining the CDR3 with reference TRBV7-8 and TRBJ1-4 gives the whole variable domain GAGVSQSPRYKVAKRGQDVALRCDPISGHVSLFWYQQALGQGPEFLTYFQNEAQLDKSGLPSDRFFAERPEGSVSTLKIQRTQQEDSAVYLCASSLGTGDKEKLFFGSGTQLSVL.

The chain is built from TRBV10-3 and TRBJ1-6, with 7 bases that match TRBD1. The germline V gene encodes CDR1 ENHRY and CDR2 SYGVKD. The CDR3 runs 14 residues. V was clipped by 10 bases and J by 7 bases; unmatched bases: 10. CDR3 nucleotide sequence: TGTGCCACCCTAAGGGACAGCAGAAATTCACCCCTCCACTTT. Its translation: CATLRDSRNSPLHF.

The CDR3 is CAWSIQYEQYF. The DNA of the CDR3 is TGTGCCTGGAGTATACAATACGAGCAGTACTTC. The chain combines TRBV30 with TRBJ2-7; D remains ambiguous. Trimming removed 2 bases from V and 4 bases from J, with 6 bases in between. The CDR3 has 11 residues. Germline V lookup: CDR1 GTSNPN, CDR2 SVGIG (reference sequence).

J is TRBJ2-1 and V is TRBV9, with D maybe TRBD1 (5 bases). The V gene lost 3 bases and the J gene lost 10 bases, with 11 bases spanning the gap. This CDR3 spans 12 amino acids. The V gene's germline CDR1 is SGDLS and CDR2 YYNGEE. Written as DNA, the CDR3 is TGTGCCAGCAGCGAGGGGCTTAGCGAGCAGTTCTTC. This translates into CASSEGLSEQFF.

This chain connects TRBV7-9 to TRBJ1-1; 8 nucleotides align to TRBD1. Trimming took 0 bases from V and 3 from J; bases not matched to a gene: 6. This CDR3 region has 16 residues. The germline V gene has CDR1 SEHNR and CDR2 FQNEAQ (reference sequence). CDR3 nucleotides: TGTGCCAGCAGCTTAGCGAGGACAGGGTGGTACACTGAAGCTTTCTTT. Translating it yields CASSLARTGWYTEAFF.

The chain uses TRBV6-1 and TRBJ2-3, with D possibly being TRBD2 (6 bases). Trimming removed 6 bases at V and 4 bases at J, with 17 bases between. The CDR3 is 15 residues long. The germline V gene encodes CDR1 MNHNS and CDR2 SASEGT. The CDR3 loop reads CASRREDVQSDTQYF. CDR3 sequence (DNA): TGTGCCAGCAGGAGGGAGGATGTTCAATCAGATACGCAGTATTTT.

Comments on this clonotype: Since a much larger clone is just one base distant, this may be a read error. This sequence joins TRBV10-3 and TRBJ2-1; 12 bases agree with TRBD2. The CDR3 covers 15 residues. V shed 6 bases and J 0 bases; nucleotides not matched to a gene: 0. In germline, CDR1 is ENHRY, CDR2 SYGVKD. CDR3 DNA: TGTGCCATCAGGACTAGCGGGAGCTCCTACAATGAGCAGTTCTTC. It translates to CAIRTSGSSYNEQFF.

V and J are TRBV10-2 and TRBJ2-4; the match to TRBD2 covers 12 bases. Germline assignment: CDR1 WSHSY and CDR2 SAAADI. The CDR3 consists of 14 residues. The V segment lost 4 bases and the J segment 13 bases; nucleotides outside the gene matches: 8. The CDR3 nucleotides are TGCGCCAGCAGTGCGACTAGCGGGGGTTTGGACCAGTACTTC. It yields the protein CASSATSGGLDQYF.

A note on this clonotype: The junction departs from germline at one end; a sequencing error may be responsible. The chain combines TRBV10-3 with TRBJ1-2; no clear D gene. There are 13 residues in the CDR3. The germline V gene has CDR1 ENHRY and CDR2 SYGVKD. CDR3 DNA: TGTACCATCATGGGGTCGGGAACCTATGGCTACACCTTC. As protein: CTIMGSGTYGYTF.

This chain links TRBV9 with TRBJ1-2, with 9 bases matching TRBD1. Germline CDR1 SGDLS, CDR2 YYNGEE. This CDR3 region has 14 residues. V dropped 3 bases and J dropped 4; count of bases not matched to a gene: 4. The CDR3: CASSADRGVYGYTF. The CDR3, as DNA: TGTGCCAGCAGCGCGGACAGGGGAGTCTATGGCTACACCTTC.

This clonotype was found many times. The CDR3 bases are TGCAGTGCAGGGAGGACCCAAGAGACCCAGTACTTC. Translated, it gives CSAGRTQETQYF. V and J are TRBV20-1 and TRBJ2-5, with a weak D call TRBD2 (6 bases). This CDR3 region has 12 residues. Germline CDR1 and CDR2: DFQATT and SNEGSKA (reference sequence). The V gene lost 6 bases and the J gene lost 1 base, with 9 bases spanning the gap.

The chain couples TRBV2 to TRBJ2-4, with 8 bases aligning to TRBD1. The CDR3 length is 16 residues. After removal of 8 bases from V and 13 bases from J, the junction contained 22 bases not matched to a gene. Germline V gives CDR1 SNHLY, CDR2 FYNNEI. This CDR3 is CASRGTSTGGQNKQYF. CDR3 in DNA: TGTGCCAGCCGAGGTACATCAACAGGGGGACAGAACAAGCAGTACTTC.

This clonotype has only a few counts. The chain has TRBV20-1 and TRBJ2-7; D remains ambiguous. The CDR3 covers 11 residues. Germline V lookup: CDR1 DFQATT, CDR2 SNEGSKA (reference sequence). V was trimmed by 0 bases and J by 7 bases, leaving 7 bases between them. The CDR3 loop reads CSARDHREQYF. The CDR3, as DNA: TGCAGTGCTAGAGATCATCGGGAGCAGTACTTC.

Notes on this clonotype: Compared with germline, one end of the junction differs, possibly owing to a read error. V is TRBV7-8 and J is TRBJ1-5; a weak D match, TRBD1 (5 bases). This CDR3 has 16 residues. CDR1 is SGHVS and CDR2 is FQNEAQ in the germline V gene. In DNA, the CDR3 is TGTGCTAGCAGCTCGAGAGCGGTTACGGGGGATCAGCCCCAGCATTTT. Amino acids: CASSSRAVTGDQPQHF.